These 8 T cell receptor beta chains came from one sample sequenced in a study of blood T cells in healthy people across ages. Using a J-beta primer mix together with a sample-barcoded 5' primer, a second PCR was run for roughly 6 to 11 cycles. Using its own MiXCR run on the 5' RACE reads, TCRdb lists one record per CDR3 protein. The sample consists of 850,000 to 950,000 distinct CDR3 sequences, roughly 26% of them appearing once. Sequenced: blood. These TCRs come from a woman older than 75 in good health.

The chain employs TRBV5-1 and TRBJ2-3; TRBD2 might be the D (6 bases). The CDR3 has 16 residues. Germline loops: CDR1 SGHRS, CDR2 YFSETQ. Trimming pared 2 bases from V and 4 bases from J, leaving 17 bases between. Here the CDR3 DNA reads TGCGCCAGCAGCTTACCAGGGTCGCGGGGTCCAGATACGCAGTATTTT. This encodes CASSLPGSRGPDTQYF.

CDR3 bases: TGTGCCAGCAGCCATAGACAGGGGCTTTTTCTCGGGGAGCAGTTCTTC. It translates to CASSHRQGLFLGEQFF. The genes are TRBV2 and TRBJ2-1; TRBD1 aligns across 8 bases. The germline gives CDR1 SNHLY, CDR2 FYNNEI. The CDR3 runs to 16 residues. The junction had 17 bases not matched to a gene; V was cut back by 6 bases and J by 10 bases.

This clonotype came up many times. V usage is TRBV7-2 and J usage is TRBJ2-3; tentatively, D is TRBD2 (6 bases). V lost 5 bases and J lost 0, with 15 bases in between. Germline values: CDR1 SGHTA, CDR2 FQGNSA. The CDR3 runs to 16 residues. The CDR3 here is CASSRIYGTSTDTQYF. The CDR3 region has the DNA TGTGCCAGCAGCCGAATATACGGGACTAGCACAGATACGCAGTATTTT. The full variable domain, in which reference TRBV7-2 and TRBJ2-3 provide the parts outside the CDR3, is GAGVSQSPSNKVTEKGKDVELRCDPISGHTALYWYRQSLGQGLEFLIYFQGNSAPDKSGLPSDRFSAERTGGSVSTLTIQRTQQEDSAVYLCASSRIYGTSTDTQYFGPGTRLTVL.

This clonotype appeared many times. The chain is built from TRBV5-1 and TRBJ2-6; perhaps TRBD1 as D (6 bases). The V gene's germline CDR1 is SGHRS and CDR2 YFSETQ. The CDR3 loop spans 16 amino acids. V lost 0 bases and J 2 bases, leaving 9 bases between the germline ends. CDR3 loop: CASSLVPGAGANVLTF. In DNA form, the CDR3 reads TGCGCCAGCAGCTTGGTACCAGGGGCTGGGGCCAACGTCCTGACTTTC.

This clonotype was counted ten times or more. The chain joins TRBV12-3 or TRBV12-4 to TRBJ1-2, with TRBD1 matching 7 bases. Unmatched junction bases numbered 5, after V lost 6 bases and J lost 1 base. The CDR3 extends over 14 amino acids. The CDR3 loop is CASRGQIGNYGYTF. Here the CDR3 DNA reads TGTGCCAGCAGGGGACAGATTGGTAACTATGGCTACACCTTC.

The V and J genes are TRBV11-3 and TRBJ2-5, with TRBD1 matching 10 bases. There are 14 residues in the CDR3. Germline-derived CDR1 and CDR2 are SGHNT and YENEEA. V gave up 5 bases and J gave up 3 bases; unmatched junction bases: 3. CDR3 DNA: TGTGCCAGCAGCGCCGGGACAGGGGAAGAGACCCAGTACTTC. Its protein product is CASSAGTGEETQYF. The full variable domain, in which reference TRBV11-3 and TRBJ2-5 provide the parts outside the CDR3, is EAGVVQSPRYKIIEKKQPVAFWCNPISGHNTLYWYLQNLGQGPELLIRYENEEAVDDSQLPKDRFSAERLKGVDSTLKIQPAELGDSAVYLCASSAGTGEETQYFGPGTRLLVL.

This clonotype was seen ten or more times. The rearrangement joins TRBV12-3 or TRBV12-4 to TRBJ1-1; 9 bases match TRBD1. Trimming at V came to 5 bases and at J to 3 bases, leaving 7 bases not matched to a gene. The CDR3 sequence is 15 residues long. The CDR3 sequence is CASSLGTGFYTEAFF. The CDR3 coding sequence is TGTGCCAGCAGTCTCGGGACAGGGTTTTACACTGAAGCTTTCTTT.

The V and J genes are TRBV29-1 and TRBJ1-2; no definite D call. Germline loops: CDR1 SQVTM, CDR2 ANQGSEA. CDR3 length: 13 amino acids. V shed 5 bases and J shed 6 bases, with 16 bases lying between them. Written as DNA, the CDR3 is TGCAGCGTTCCAAGCCTTCCTCTGGATGGCTACACCTTC. It codes for CSVPSLPLDGYTF.